A single sample gave rise to the 11 T cell receptor beta chains below, sequenced in a study of blood T cell repertoires in COVID-19 (dated by TCRdb to about 2020). Receptor amplification or capture employed the immunoSEQ multiplex PCR assay. TCRdb took this table from immuneACCESS and kept in-frame rearrangements with V and J called. Such tables lack part of the clones; where checked against another copy, unresolved V genes explain under half of the gap, and the rest is unexplained. The sample table records 100,000 or so clones; roughly 76% of these occur just once. The ten largest clones add up to over 9% of the sample. Sequencing was carried out using peripheral blood. These receptors were collected from a woman aged 70-85 years with acute or convalescent COVID-19.

The V call is TRBV4-3, the J call TRBJ1-6; 7 bases line up with TRBD1. The J segment lost 9 bases and the V segment lost 0 bases, leaving 11 bases of the junction unmatched. This CDR3 has 17 amino acids. Per germline, CDR1 LGHNA and CDR2 YSLEER. CDR3 DNA: TGCGCCAGCAGCCAAGATAGGCCAGGGGGATGGGGTTCACCCCTCCACTTT. It specifies CASSQDRPGGWGSPLHF.

CDR3 sequence: CSASGDRALNEKLFF. The CDR3, as DNA: TGCAGTGCTAGTGGGGACAGGGCCCTTAATGAAAAACTGTTTTTT. V and J are TRBV20-1 and TRBJ1-4, with 9 bases that match TRBD1. CDR3 size: 15 residues. The V segment lost 3 bases and the J segment 4 bases; nucleotides outside the gene matches: 6. Germline CDR1 is DFQATT and CDR2 is SNEGSKA (reference sequence).

Written as DNA, the CDR3 is TGTGCCAGCAGTAGAGGACTATATGGGGCCAACGTCCTGACTTTC. This codes for CASSRGLYGANVLTF. This chain uses TRBV6-2 or TRBV6-3 with TRBJ2-6, with a weak D call TRBD2 (6 bases). The CDR3 covers 15 residues. Between the trimmed V and J ends, which lost 5 bases and 3 bases, there was a span of 11 bases. From germline, CDR1 is MNHEY and CDR2 SVGEGT.

The chain is built from TRBV5-1 and TRBJ1-6; TRBD1 aligns across 9 bases. Germline assignment: CDR1 SGHRS and CDR2 YFSETQ. Trimming cost V 1 base and J 7 bases; bases outside gene matches: 6. This CDR3 region has 16 residues. CDR3 nucleotide sequence: TGCGCCAGCAGCTTGTTAACCGGGACAGGGAATTCACCCCTCCACTTT. Its translation is CASSLLTGTGNSPLHF. Full variable domain (outside the CDR3, taken from reference TRBV5-1 and TRBJ1-6): KAGVTQTPRYLIKTRGQQVTLSCSPISGHRSVSWYQQTPGQGLQFLFEYFSETQRNKGNFPGRFSGRQFSNSRSEMNVSTLELGDSALYLCASSLLTGTGNSPLHFGNGTRLTVT.

The CDR3 protein is CASTAIDNNEQFF. In nucleotides, the CDR3 is TGTGCCAGCACCGCCATAGACAACAATGAGCAGTTCTTC. The chain employs TRBV7-2 and TRBJ2-7; D not certain. The end of the DNA fits TRBJ2-1 better, so the J call may be wrong. Germline assignment: CDR1 SGHTA and CDR2 FQGNSA. The CDR3 length is 13 residues.

This chain joins TRBV6-2 or TRBV6-3 and TRBJ2-7, with D possibly TRBD1 on 6 matching bases. The V and J ends lost 6 bases and 4 bases respectively, with 34 bases between them. CDR1 MNHEY and CDR2 SVGEGT come from the germline V gene. There are 20 residues in the CDR3. CDR3 in amino acids: CASSYNQRQVGIIETYEQYF. The CDR3 coding sequence is TGTGCCAGCAGCTATAACCAAAGACAGGTTGGGATCATCGAAACTTACGAGCAGTACTTC.

The V and J genes are TRBV5-1 and TRBJ2-5; the D gene is possibly TRBD2 (6 bases). Germline V gene lookup returns CDR1 SGHRS and CDR2 YFSETQ. V lost 4 bases and J 5 bases, leaving 15 bases between the germline ends. The CDR3 runs 14 residues. The CDR3 region is CASSVFAGLETQYF. In DNA, the CDR3 is TGCGCCAGCAGCGTTTTTGCGGGATTGGAGACCCAGTACTTC.

Only one count was recorded for this clone. The J gene is TRBJ2-7, the V gene TRBV4-3, with 8 bases lining up with TRBD2. CDR1 and CDR2 (germline): LGHNA, YSLEER. The CDR3 totals 15 residues. V dropped 5 bases and J dropped 0; count of bases not matched to a gene: 6. The CDR3 coding sequence is TGCGCCAGCAGCAGCTCGGGGGGGAGCTCCTACGAGCAGTACTTC. Translated, it gives CASSSSGGSSYEQYF.

With respect to this clone: The junction and the germline gene differ at one end; a read error may be behind it. This chain connects TRBV7-7 to TRBJ2-7, with TRBD1 matching over 7 bases. Germline values: CDR1 SSHAT, CDR2 FNYEAQ (reference sequence). The CDR3 is 13 amino acids. CDR3 in amino acids: CASSSGQNYEQYF. Written as DNA, the CDR3 is TGTGCTAGCAGCTCGGGACAGAACTACGAGCAGTACTTC. Looking up the rest from reference TRBV7-7 and TRBJ2-7 gives the full variable domain: GAGVSQSPRYKVTKRGQDVTLRCDPISSHATLYWYQQALGQGPEFLTYFNYEAQPDKSGLPSDRFSAERPEGSISTLTIQRTEQRDSAMYRCASSSGQNYEQYFGPGTRLTVT.

The V gene is TRBV6-2 or TRBV6-3, the J gene TRBJ1-5; the D is unclear. Trimming stripped 2 bases from V and 0 bases from J, with 14 bases between. CDR3 length equals 17 residues. Germline assignment: CDR1 MNHEY and CDR2 SVGEGT. The CDR3 region is CASSYLVGRDSNQPQHF. CDR3 DNA: TGTGCCAGCAGTTACCTTGTGGGCCGAGATAGCAATCAGCCCCAGCATTTT.

A single count supports this clone. DNA of the CDR3: TGCAGCGTTGCTAGGACAGGGTATGGCTACACCTTC. Protein: CSVARTGYGYTF. The chain links TRBV29-1 to TRBJ1-2, with 8 positions matching TRBD1. This CDR3 is 12 amino acids long. Per germline, CDR1 SQVTM and CDR2 ANQGSEA. V was pared by 4 bases and J by 5 bases, with 3 bases of the junction left unmatched. Variable domain in full (rest from reference TRBV29-1 and TRBJ1-2): SAVISQKPSRDICQRGTSLTIQCQVDSQVTMMFWYRQQPGQSLTLIATANQGSEATYESGFVIDKFPISRPNLTFSTLTVSNMSPEDSSIYLCSVARTGYGYTFGSGTRLTVV.